This entry lists 2 T cell receptor beta chains sequenced from one sample in a study of blood T cells in healthy people across ages. Then a second PCR, running roughly 7 to 11 cycles, was carried out with a sample-barcoded 5' primer and a J-beta primer mix. TCRdb recomputed calls from the 5' RACE reads with MiXCR, one row per CDR3 protein. The table lists about 1.4 million distinct CDR3 sequences, 55% to 75% of them singletons. Source material: blood. Receptors originate from a man aged 18-30 years in good health.

The sample holds a few counts of this clonotype. The rearrangement links TRBV7-2 to TRBJ2-5; D is undetermined. This CDR3 comprises 13 residues. The V end lost 4 bases, the J end lost 0 bases, and 6 bases lay between the germline ends. In germline, CDR1 is SGHTA, CDR2 FQGNSA. CDR3 region: CASSSVDQETQYF. CDR3 nucleotides: TGTGCCAGCAGCTCTGTCGACCAAGAGACCCAGTACTTC.

J is TRBJ1-4 and V is TRBV28; tentative D call: TRBD1 (6 bases). V was pared by 7 bases and J by 6 bases, with 15 bases between. Germline V gene data show CDR1 as MDHEN and CDR2 as SYDVKM. The CDR3 sequence is 14 residues long. CDR3 sequence: CASKGGGVDEKLFF. CDR3 nucleotides: TGTGCCAGCAAAGGGGGAGGGGTAGATGAAAAACTGTTTTTT.